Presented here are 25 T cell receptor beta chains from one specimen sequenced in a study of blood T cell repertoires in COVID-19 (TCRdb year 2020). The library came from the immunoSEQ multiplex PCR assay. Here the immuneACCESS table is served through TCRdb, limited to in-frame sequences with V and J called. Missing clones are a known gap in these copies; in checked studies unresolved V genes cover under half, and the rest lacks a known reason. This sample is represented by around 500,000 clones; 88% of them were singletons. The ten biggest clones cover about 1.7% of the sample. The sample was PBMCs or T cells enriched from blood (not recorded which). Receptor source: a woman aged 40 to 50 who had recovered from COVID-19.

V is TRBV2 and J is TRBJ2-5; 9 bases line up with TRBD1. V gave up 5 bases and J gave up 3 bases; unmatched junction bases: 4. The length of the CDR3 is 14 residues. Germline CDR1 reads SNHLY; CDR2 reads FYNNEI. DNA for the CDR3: TGTGCCAGCAGTTACAGGGGGCGCAAAGAGACCCAGTACTTC. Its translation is CASSYRGRKETQYF.

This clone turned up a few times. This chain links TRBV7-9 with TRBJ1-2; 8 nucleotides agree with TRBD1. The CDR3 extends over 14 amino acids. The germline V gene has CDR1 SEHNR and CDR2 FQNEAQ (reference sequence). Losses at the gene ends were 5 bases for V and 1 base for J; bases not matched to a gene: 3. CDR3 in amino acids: CASSPGQVNYGYTF. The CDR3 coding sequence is TGTGCCAGCAGCCCGGGACAGGTTAACTATGGCTACACCTTC.

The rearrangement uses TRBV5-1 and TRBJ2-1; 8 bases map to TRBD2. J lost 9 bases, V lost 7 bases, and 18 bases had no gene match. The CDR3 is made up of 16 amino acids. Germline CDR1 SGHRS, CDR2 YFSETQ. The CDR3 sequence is CASARQRETFIGEQFF. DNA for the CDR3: TGCGCCAGCGCCAGGCAGCGGGAGACATTCATAGGTGAGCAGTTCTTC.

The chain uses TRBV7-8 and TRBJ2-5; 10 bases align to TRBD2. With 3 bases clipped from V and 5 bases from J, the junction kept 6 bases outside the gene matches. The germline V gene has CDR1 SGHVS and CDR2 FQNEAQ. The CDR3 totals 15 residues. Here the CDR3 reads CASSLGGAGGETQYF. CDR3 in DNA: TGTGCCAGCAGCTTGGGGGGAGCGGGAGGGGAGACCCAGTACTTC.

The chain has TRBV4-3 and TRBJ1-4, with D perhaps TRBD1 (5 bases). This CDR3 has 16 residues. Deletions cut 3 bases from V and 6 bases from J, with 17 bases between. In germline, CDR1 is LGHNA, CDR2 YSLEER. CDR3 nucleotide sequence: TGCGCCAGCAGCCATTCCGGGACTTCAAGTTATGAAAAACTGTTTTTT. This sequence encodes CASSHSGTSSYEKLFF.

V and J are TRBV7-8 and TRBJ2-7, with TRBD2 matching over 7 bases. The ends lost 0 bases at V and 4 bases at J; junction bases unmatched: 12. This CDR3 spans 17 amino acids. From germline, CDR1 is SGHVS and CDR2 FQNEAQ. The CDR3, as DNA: TGTGCCAGCAGCTTAGCGCCTCCGAGTCTAGCGGCTTACGAGCAGTACTTC. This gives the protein CASSLAPPSLAAYEQYF.

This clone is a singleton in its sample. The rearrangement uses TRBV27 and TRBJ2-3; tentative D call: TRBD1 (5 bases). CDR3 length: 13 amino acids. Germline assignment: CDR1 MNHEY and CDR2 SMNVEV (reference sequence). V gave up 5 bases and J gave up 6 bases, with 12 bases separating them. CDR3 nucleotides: TGTGCCAGCAGTAAGGACCGACAGGATACGCAGTATTTT. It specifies CASSKDRQDTQYF.

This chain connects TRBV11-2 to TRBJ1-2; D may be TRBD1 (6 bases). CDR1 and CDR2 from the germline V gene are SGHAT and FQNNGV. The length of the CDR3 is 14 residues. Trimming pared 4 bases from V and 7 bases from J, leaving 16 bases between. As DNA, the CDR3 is TGTGCCAGCAGCTCAGGACAGTTAGTGGGTGGCTACACCTTC. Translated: CASSSGQLVGGYTF. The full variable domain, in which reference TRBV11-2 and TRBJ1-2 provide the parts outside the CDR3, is EAGVAQSPRYKIIEKRQSVAFWCNPISGHATLYWYQQILGQGPKLLIQFQNNGVVDDSQLPKDRFSAERLKGVDSTLKIQPAKLEDSAVYLCASSSGQLVGGYTFGSGTRLTVV.

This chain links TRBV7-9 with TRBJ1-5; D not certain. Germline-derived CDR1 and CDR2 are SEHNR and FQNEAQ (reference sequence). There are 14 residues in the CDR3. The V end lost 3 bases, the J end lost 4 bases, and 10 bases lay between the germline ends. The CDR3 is CASSFPGTNQPQHF. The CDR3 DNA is TGTGCCAGCAGCTTCCCGGGAACAAATCAGCCCCAGCATTTT.

CDR3 sequence: CASSETNPGVNTQYF. The CDR3 bases are TGTGCCAGCAGTGAGACTAACCCCGGGGTGAATACGCAGTATTTT. The chain uses TRBV6-1 and TRBJ2-3, with TRBD2 as a possible D gene (5 bases). Germline CDR1 MNHNS, CDR2 SASEGT. This CDR3 has 15 amino acids. Trimming removed 3 bases from V and 7 bases from J, with 17 bases in between.

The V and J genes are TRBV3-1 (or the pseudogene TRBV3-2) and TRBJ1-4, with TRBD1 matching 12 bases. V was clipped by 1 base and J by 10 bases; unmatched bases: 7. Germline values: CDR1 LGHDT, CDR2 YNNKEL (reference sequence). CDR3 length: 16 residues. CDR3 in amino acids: CASSQVPGTGGGKLFF. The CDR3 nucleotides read TGTGCCAGCAGCCAAGTCCCCGGGACAGGGGGCGGAAAACTGTTTTTT.

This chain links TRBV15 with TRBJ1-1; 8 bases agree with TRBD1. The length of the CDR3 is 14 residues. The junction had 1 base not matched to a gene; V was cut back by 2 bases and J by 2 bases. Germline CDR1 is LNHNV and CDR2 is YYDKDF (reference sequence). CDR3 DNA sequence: TGTGCCACCAGCAGAACAGGGGGAAACACTGAAGCTTTCTTT. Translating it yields CATSRTGGNTEAFF.

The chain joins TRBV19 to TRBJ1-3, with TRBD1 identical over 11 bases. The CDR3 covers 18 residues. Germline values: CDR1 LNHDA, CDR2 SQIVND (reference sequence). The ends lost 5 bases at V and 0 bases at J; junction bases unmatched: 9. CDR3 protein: CASSWTGGLGFSGNTIYF. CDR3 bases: TGTGCCAGTAGTTGGACAGGGGGCCTAGGCTTCTCTGGAAACACCATATATTTT. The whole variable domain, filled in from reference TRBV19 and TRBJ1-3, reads DGGITQSPKYLFRKEGQNVTLSCEQNLNHDAMYWYRQDPGQGLRLIYYSQIVNDFQKGDIAEGYSVSREKKESFPLTVTSAQKNPTAFYLCASSWTGGLGFSGNTIYFGEGSWLTVV.

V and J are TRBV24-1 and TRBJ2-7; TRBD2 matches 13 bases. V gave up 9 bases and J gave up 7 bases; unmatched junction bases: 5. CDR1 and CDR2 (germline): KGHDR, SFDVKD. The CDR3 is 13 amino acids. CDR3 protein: CATQRLAGGEQYF. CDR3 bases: TGTGCCACCCAAAGACTAGCGGGAGGAGAGCAGTACTTC.

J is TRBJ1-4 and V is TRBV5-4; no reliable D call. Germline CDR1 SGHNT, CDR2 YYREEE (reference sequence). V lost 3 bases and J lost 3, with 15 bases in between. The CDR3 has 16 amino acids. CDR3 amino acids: CASSSRRAGPNEKLFF. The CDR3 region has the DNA TGTGCCAGCAGCTCCCGGAGGGCAGGACCTAATGAAAAACTGTTTTTT.

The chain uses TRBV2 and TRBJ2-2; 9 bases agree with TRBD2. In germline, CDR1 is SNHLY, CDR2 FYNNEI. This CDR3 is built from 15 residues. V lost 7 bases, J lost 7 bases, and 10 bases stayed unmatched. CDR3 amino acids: CASIAGVGGHGELFF. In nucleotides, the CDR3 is TGTGCCAGCATAGCGGGAGTGGGAGGTCACGGGGAGCTGTTTTTT.

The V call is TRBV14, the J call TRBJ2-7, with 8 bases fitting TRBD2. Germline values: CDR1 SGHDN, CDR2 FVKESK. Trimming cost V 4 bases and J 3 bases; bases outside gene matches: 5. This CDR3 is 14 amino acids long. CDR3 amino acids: CASSPAGGYYEQYF. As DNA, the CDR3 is TGTGCCAGCAGCCCGGCGGGGGGCTACTACGAGCAGTACTTC.

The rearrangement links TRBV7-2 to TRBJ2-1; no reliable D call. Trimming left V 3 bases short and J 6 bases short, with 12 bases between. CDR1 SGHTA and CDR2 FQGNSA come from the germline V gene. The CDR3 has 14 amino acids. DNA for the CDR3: TGTGCCAGCAGCTTTGGGCTCCGTGTCAATGAGCAGTTCTTC. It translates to CASSFGLRVNEQFF.

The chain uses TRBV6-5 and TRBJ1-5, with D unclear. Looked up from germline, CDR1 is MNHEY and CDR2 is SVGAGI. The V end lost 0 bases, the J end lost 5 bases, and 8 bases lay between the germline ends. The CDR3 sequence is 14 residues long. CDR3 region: CASSYSGSYQPQHF. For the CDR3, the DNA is TGTGCCAGCAGTTACTCGGGGAGTTATCAGCCCCAGCATTTT.

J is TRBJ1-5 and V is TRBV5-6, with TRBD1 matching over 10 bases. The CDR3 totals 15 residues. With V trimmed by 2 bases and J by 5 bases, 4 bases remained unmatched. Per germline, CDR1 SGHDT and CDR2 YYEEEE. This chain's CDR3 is CASSFRDRGYQPQHF. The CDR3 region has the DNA TGTGCCAGCAGCTTCCGGGACAGGGGTTATCAGCCCCAGCATTTT.

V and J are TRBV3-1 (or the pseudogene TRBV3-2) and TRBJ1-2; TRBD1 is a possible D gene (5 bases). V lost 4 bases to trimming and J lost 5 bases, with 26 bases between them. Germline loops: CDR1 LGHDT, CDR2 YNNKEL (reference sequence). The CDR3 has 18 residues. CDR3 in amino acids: CASSPGRVRADRSYGYTF. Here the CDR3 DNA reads TGTGCCAGCAGCCCAGGACGAGTCAGAGCAGACAGAAGTTATGGCTACACCTTC.

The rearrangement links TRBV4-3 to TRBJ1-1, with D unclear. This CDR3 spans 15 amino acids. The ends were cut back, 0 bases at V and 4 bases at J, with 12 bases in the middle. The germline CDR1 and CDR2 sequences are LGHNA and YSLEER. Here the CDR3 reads CASSQDLAGGTEAFF. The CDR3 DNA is TGCGCCAGCAGCCAAGATTTAGCGGGTGGCACTGAAGCTTTCTTT.

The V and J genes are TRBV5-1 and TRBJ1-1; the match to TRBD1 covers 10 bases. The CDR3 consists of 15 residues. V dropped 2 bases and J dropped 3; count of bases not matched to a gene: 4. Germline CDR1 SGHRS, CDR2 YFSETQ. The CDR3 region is CASSFTGTGDTEAFF. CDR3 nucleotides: TGCGCCAGCAGCTTCACCGGGACAGGGGACACTGAAGCTTTCTTT.

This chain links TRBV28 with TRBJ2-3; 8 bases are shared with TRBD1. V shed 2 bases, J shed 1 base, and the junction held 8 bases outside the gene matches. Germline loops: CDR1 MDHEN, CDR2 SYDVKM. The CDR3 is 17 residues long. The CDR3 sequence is CASSLEQGDRRTDTQYF. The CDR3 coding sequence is TGTGCCAGCAGTTTAGAACAGGGGGATAGGCGCACAGATACGCAGTATTTT.

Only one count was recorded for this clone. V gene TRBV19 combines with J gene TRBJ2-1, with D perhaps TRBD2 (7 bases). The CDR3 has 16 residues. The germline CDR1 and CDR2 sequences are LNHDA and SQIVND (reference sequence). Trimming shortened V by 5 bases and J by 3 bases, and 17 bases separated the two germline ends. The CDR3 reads CASSPTGGLIYNEQFF. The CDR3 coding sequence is TGTGCCAGTAGTCCCACCGGGGGGCTAATCTACAATGAGCAGTTCTTC.